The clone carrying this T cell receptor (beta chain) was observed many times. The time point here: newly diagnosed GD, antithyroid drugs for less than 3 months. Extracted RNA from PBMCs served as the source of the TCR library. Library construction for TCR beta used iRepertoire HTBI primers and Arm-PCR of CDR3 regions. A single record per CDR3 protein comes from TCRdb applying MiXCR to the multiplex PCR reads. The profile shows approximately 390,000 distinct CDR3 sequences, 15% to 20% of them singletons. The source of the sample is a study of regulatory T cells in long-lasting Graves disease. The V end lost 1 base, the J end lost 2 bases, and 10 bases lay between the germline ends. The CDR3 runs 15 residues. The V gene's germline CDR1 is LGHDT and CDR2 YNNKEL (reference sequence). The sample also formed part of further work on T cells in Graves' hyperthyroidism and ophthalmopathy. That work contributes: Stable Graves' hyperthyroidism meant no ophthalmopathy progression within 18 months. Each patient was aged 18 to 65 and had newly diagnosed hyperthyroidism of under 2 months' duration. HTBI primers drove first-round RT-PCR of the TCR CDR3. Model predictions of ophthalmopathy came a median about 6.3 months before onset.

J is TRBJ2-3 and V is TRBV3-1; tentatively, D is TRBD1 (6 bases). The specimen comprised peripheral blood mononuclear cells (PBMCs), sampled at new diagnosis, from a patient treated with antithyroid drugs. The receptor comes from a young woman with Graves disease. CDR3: CASSQVRGPTDTQYF. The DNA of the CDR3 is TGTGCCAGCAGCCAAGTCAGGGGACCCACAGATACGCAGTATTTT.